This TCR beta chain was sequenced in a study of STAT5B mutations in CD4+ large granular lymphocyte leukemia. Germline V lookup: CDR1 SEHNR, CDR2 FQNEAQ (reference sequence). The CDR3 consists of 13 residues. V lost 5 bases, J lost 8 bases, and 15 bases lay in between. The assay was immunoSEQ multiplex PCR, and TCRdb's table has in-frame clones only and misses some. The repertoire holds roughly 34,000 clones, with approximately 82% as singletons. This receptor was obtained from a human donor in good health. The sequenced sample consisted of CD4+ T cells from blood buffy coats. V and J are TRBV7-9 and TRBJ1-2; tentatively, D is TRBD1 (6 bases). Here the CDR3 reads CASSLGGTTGYTF. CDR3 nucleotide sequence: TGTGCCAGCAGCCTTGGCGGGACAACCGGCTACACCTTC.